This entry lists 13 T cell receptor beta chains sequenced from one sample in a study of T cells in Graves' hyperthyroidism and ophthalmopathy. The source material, RNA transcripts, was used to amplify TCR beta CDR3 regions. First-round RT-PCR with HTBI primers amplified the TCR CDR3 region. TCRdb analysed the multiplex PCR reads with MiXCR anew, one entry per CDR3 protein. Here the sample spans 600,000 to 850,000 distinct CDR3 sequences, around 19% being singletons. Input material: blood. These receptors all come from a woman in her forties or fifties with Graves' hyperthyroidism that later progressed to Graves' ophthalmopathy.

In its sample, this clonotype was seen a few times. The V call is TRBV20-1, the J call TRBJ1-1; D perhaps matches TRBD1 (5 bases). Trimming stripped 5 bases from V and 0 bases from J, with 10 bases between. The germline V gene has CDR1 DFQATT and CDR2 SNEGSKA (reference sequence). This CDR3 comprises 13 residues. CDR3 protein: CSAAPDMNTEAFF. The CDR3 DNA follows: TGCAGTGCTGCTCCGGACATGAACACTGAAGCTTTCTTT.

In this sample, this clonotype turned up many times. The V call is TRBV30, the J call TRBJ1-5, with D tentatively TRBD1 (5 bases). Trimming removed 4 bases at V and 1 base at J, with 11 bases between. CDR3 size: 14 residues. Germline CDR1 reads GTSNPN; CDR2 reads SVGIG (reference sequence). In DNA form, the CDR3 reads TGTGCCTGGAATGAGGGGCAGAGCAATCAGCCCCAGCATTTT. Protein sequence: CAWNEGQSNQPQHF.

This clonotype was counted a few times. The genes are TRBV14 and TRBJ2-1; 12 bases agree with TRBD2. The ends lost 4 bases at V and 12 bases at J; junction bases unmatched: 10. The V gene's germline CDR1 is SGHDN and CDR2 FVKESK. This CDR3 spans 15 amino acids. Here the CDR3 reads CASSPTSGGSETQFF. In DNA form, the CDR3 reads TGTGCCAGCAGCCCAACTAGCGGGGGGTCCGAAACGCAGTTCTTC. The complete variable domain, with remaining parts taken from reference TRBV14 and TRBJ2-1, reads EAGVTQFPSHSVIEKGQTVTLRCDPISGHDNLYWYRRVMGKEIKFLLHFVKESKQDESGMPNNRFLAERTGGTYSTLKVQPAELEDSGVYFCASSPTSGGSETQFFGPGTRLTVL.

The chain has TRBV18 and TRBJ2-6, with D perhaps matching TRBD2 (5 bases). Germline V gene data show CDR1 as KGHSH and CDR2 as LQKENI. CDR3 length: 16 amino acids. V was clipped by 0 bases and J by 2 bases, with 8 bases between them. In DNA, the CDR3 is TGTGCCAGCTCACCACCGAACGGGGCTGGGGCCAACGTCCTGACTTTC. Translation: CASSPPNGAGANVLTF.

This clonotype was seen a handful of times. The CDR3 loop is CASSLRGYRGQLNTEAFF. CDR3 in DNA: TGTGCCAGCAGCTTACGCGGCTACAGGGGGCAGCTTAACACTGAAGCTTTCTTT. The gene calls are TRBV7-9 and TRBJ1-1, with 9 bases matching TRBD1. The germline V gene encodes CDR1 SEHNR and CDR2 FQNEAQ (reference sequence). This CDR3 has 18 amino acids. V shed 2 bases, J shed 2 bases, and the junction held 12 bases outside the gene matches.

V is TRBV7-3 and J is TRBJ1-1; 7 nucleotides line up with TRBD1. The ends lost 5 bases at V and 1 base at J; junction bases unmatched: 13. CDR3 length: 17 residues. Germline assignment: CDR1 SGHTA and CDR2 FQGTGA. Here the CDR3 DNA reads TGTGCCAGCAGCCAAGATCCGACAGGGTACTGGAACACTGAAGCTTTCTTT. Amino acids: CASSQDPTGYWNTEAFF.

This clonotype occurred many times. The V call is TRBV20-1, the J call TRBJ1-4; 9 bases are a match to TRBD1. Germline values: CDR1 DFQATT, CDR2 SNEGSKA (reference sequence). This CDR3 comprises 14 residues. The junction had 12 bases not matched to a gene; V was cut back by 6 bases and J by 10 bases. The CDR3 sequence: CSATTGQGHGKLFF. In DNA form, the CDR3 reads TGCAGTGCCACCACGGGACAGGGACATGGAAAACTGTTTTTT.

This clonotype was observed a few times. An end of the junction does not agree with germline; a read error may underlie this. This chain connects TRBV20-1 to TRBJ1-5; possibly TRBD1 for D (5 bases). The CDR3 spans 13 residues. CDR1 is DFQATT, CDR2 SNEGSKA, per germline (reference sequence). CDR3 amino acids: CSARGAGFQSQHF. In nucleotides, the CDR3 is TGCAGTGCTAGAGGAGCAGGGTTTCAGTCCCAGCATTTT.

This clonotype was seen many times. J is TRBJ2-1 and V is TRBV2; D call uncertain. Per the germline V gene, CDR1 is SNHLY and CDR2 is FYNNEI. V was clipped by 2 bases and J by 10 bases, with 6 bases between them. The CDR3 length is 11 residues. In DNA, the CDR3 is TGTGCCAGCAGTGAATTGGTGGAGCAGTTCTTC. It is translated as CASSELVEQFF.

This clonotype was recorded at least ten times. The chain links TRBV20-1 to TRBJ2-7, with D unresolved. The CDR3 sequence is 15 residues long. Germline V gives CDR1 DFQATT, CDR2 SNEGSKA (reference sequence). The V and J ends lost 6 bases and 0 bases respectively, with 18 bases between them. CDR3 sequence: CSARLFGQSSYEQYF. The CDR3 region has the DNA TGCAGTGCGCGCCTCTTCGGGCAGAGCTCCTACGAGCAGTACTTC.

This clonotype was recorded at least ten times. One junction end disagrees with the germline gene, perhaps due to a read error. This chain joins TRBV10-3 and TRBJ1-1; D call uncertain. Germline V CDR1 and CDR2: ENHRY, SYGVKD. The CDR3 is made up of 13 amino acids. The CDR3 is CAITETVNTEAFF. CDR3 sequence (DNA): TGTGCCATCACTGAGACCGTGAACACTGAAGCTTTCTTT.

This clonotype was seen many times. This chain joins TRBV20-1 and TRBJ2-5, with D perhaps TRBD1 (5 bases). The germline gives CDR1 DFQATT, CDR2 SNEGSKA (reference sequence). Trimming removed 6 bases at V and 4 bases at J, with 9 bases between. CDR3 length equals 11 residues. In DNA form, the CDR3 reads TGCAGTGCCTACACAGGAGAGACCCAGTACTTC. It yields the protein CSAYTGETQYF.

This clonotype occurred a few times. This chain connects TRBV6-2 or TRBV6-3 to TRBJ2-4, with D possibly being TRBD1 (6 bases). The V and J ends lost 5 bases and 5 bases respectively, with 16 bases between them. Germline CDR1 MNHEY, CDR2 SVGEGT. The CDR3 extends over 15 amino acids. The CDR3 DNA reads as TGTGCCAGCAGTACCCGCGACAGGCTACAAAACATTCAGTACTTC. Protein product: CASSTRDRLQNIQYF.